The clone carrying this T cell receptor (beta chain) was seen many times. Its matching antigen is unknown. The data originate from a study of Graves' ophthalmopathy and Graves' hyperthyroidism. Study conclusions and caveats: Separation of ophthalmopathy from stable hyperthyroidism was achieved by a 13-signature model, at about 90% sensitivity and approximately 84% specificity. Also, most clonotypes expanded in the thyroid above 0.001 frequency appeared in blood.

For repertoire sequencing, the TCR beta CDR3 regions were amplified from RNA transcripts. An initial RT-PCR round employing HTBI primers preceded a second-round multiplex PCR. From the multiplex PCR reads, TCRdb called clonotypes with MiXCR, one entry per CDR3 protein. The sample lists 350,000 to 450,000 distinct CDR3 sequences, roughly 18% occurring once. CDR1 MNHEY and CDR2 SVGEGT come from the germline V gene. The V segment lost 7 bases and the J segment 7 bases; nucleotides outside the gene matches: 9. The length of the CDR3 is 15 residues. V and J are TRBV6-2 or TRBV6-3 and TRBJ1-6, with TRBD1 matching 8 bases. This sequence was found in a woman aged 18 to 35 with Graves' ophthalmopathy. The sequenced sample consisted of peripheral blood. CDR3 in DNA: TGTGCCAGCATGGCCGGACAGGGAAGAAATTCACCCCTCCACTTT. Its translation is CASMAGQGRNSPLHF.